Reported below is one TCR beta chain. Its matching antigen is unknown. Then a second PCR, running roughly 7 to 11 cycles, was carried out with a sample-barcoded 5' primer and a J-beta primer mix. TCRdb analysed the 5' RACE reads with MiXCR anew, one entry per CDR3 protein. Of hundreds of thousands of distinct CDR3 sequences listed, roughly 43% are singletons. The data belong to a study of blood T cells in healthy people across ages. CDR3 length: 14 amino acids. Germline values: CDR1 DFQATT, CDR2 SNEGSKA (reference sequence). The V end was cut by 1 base, the J end by 2 bases, with 11 bases between. General study points: Because donor CMV status was unknown, expanded clonotype changes were possibly confounded.

The genes are TRBV20-1 and TRBJ2-5, with D maybe TRBD1 (5 bases). The sequence was collected from a man aged 30-40 years in good health. The specimen sequenced was blood. The CDR3 nucleotides read TGCAGTGCTAGAGGACAGAACCCTCAAGAGACCCAGTACTTC. It yields the protein CSARGQNPQETQYF.